One sample yielded the 7 T cell receptor beta chains listed below, sequenced in a study of T cell repertoires in cytomegalovirus infection. Using its own MiXCR run on the reads, TCRdb lists one record per CDR3 protein. The sample yields some 500,000 distinct CDR3 sequences, 35% to 50% seen once. No antigens are known for them. This sample comprised cultured PBMCs, obtained from culture after CMV antigen stimulation. The receptors derive from a human donor in good health (CMV status not recorded). Some clones in this sample may be carry-over from other donors' samples.

The chain combines TRBV7-2 with TRBJ1-6; possibly TRBD1 for D (6 bases). This CDR3 is 15 amino acids long. Trimming removed 5 bases from V and 5 bases from J, with 13 bases in between. Looked up from germline, CDR1 is SGHTA and CDR2 is FQGNSA. This CDR3 is CASSEGGGDNSPLHF. The CDR3 DNA sequence: TGTGCCAGCAGCGAAGGAGGGGGGGATAATTCACCCCTCCACTTT.

The rearrangement joins TRBV10-3 to TRBJ2-7; perhaps TRBD1 as D (6 bases). The V gene's germline CDR1 is ENHRY and CDR2 SYGVKD. This CDR3 comprises 15 residues. V lost 4 bases to trimming and J lost 5 bases, with 18 bases between them. CDR3 loop: CAISGGQRGNDEQYF. CDR3 nucleotide sequence: TGTGCCATCAGTGGGGGACAAAGGGGAAATGACGAGCAGTACTTC.

This clonotype occurred a few times. The chain carries TRBV12-3 or TRBV12-4 and TRBJ2-3, with D hard to call. V was trimmed by 2 bases and J by 2 bases, leaving 5 bases between them. The CDR3 runs 13 residues. The CDR3 nucleotides are TGTGCCAGCAGTTTACACAACACAGATACGCAGTATTTT. This codes for CASSLHNTDTQYF.

The rearrangement joins TRBV28 to TRBJ2-7, with a possible D match to TRBD2 (6 bases). CDR1 and CDR2 (germline): MDHEN, SYDVKM. CDR3 length: 14 residues. V lost 6 bases, J lost 4 bases, and 16 bases lay in between. CDR3 in DNA: TGTGCCAGCAGGGTGGAGGGGTCGACATACGAGCAGTACTTC. Translated: CASRVEGSTYEQYF.

The chain couples TRBV18 to TRBJ2-5, with 13 bases matching TRBD2. Trimming at V came to 4 bases and at J to 4 bases, leaving 9 bases not matched to a gene. This CDR3 has 17 amino acids. Germline assignment: CDR1 KGHSH and CDR2 LQKENI. CDR3 nucleotide sequence: TGTGCCAGCTCACGGTCCCGGACTAGCGGGAGACGAGAGACCCAGTACTTC. Its translation: CASSRSRTSGRRETQYF.

This clonotype was observed a handful of times. CDR3 region: CASSVNRADEQYF. The DNA of the CDR3 is TGTGCCAGCAGCGTTAACAGGGCCGACGAGCAGTACTTC. V is TRBV7-2 and J is TRBJ2-7, with D perhaps TRBD1 (6 bases). The CDR3 runs to 13 residues. Germline V gene data show CDR1 as SGHTA and CDR2 as FQGNSA. V lost 5 bases, J lost 5 bases, and 13 bases lay in between.

J is TRBJ2-5 and V is TRBV30; D is undetermined. Trimming left V 0 bases short and J 2 bases short, with 13 bases between. Germline loops: CDR1 GTSNPN, CDR2 SVGIG (reference sequence). The CDR3 has 15 residues. This CDR3 is CAWSVRWGNQETQYF. CDR3 nucleotide sequence: TGTGCCTGGAGTGTACGGTGGGGAAATCAAGAGACCCAGTACTTC.